This section outlines one TCR beta chain sequence together with its context. The sample originates from a study of shared clonotypes between healthy human individuals. Trimming pared 7 bases from V and 2 bases from J, leaving 9 bases between. Germline assignment: CDR1 MNHEY and CDR2 SVGAGI. The CDR3 is 13 amino acids. Data came from immunoSEQ multiplex PCR; TCRdb stores just in-frame clones and leaves some out. The sample has more than 2,000,000 clones, roughly nine tenths seen once. Sequencing was done on a sample of naive CD4+ T cells sorted from blood. The subset was: CD45RA+ positively selected. This TCR came from a man aged 18 to 35 in good health. The rearrangement joins TRBV6-5 to TRBJ1-3; tentative D call: TRBD1 (5 bases). As DNA, the CDR3 is TGTGCCAGCACGCGGGGACCTGGAAACACCATATATTTT. Protein sequence: CASTRGPGNTIYF.